The T cell receptor beta chain under discussion was sequenced for a study of beta chain features in type 1 diabetes. Whole-study results and caveats: Among patients, naive, central memory and Treg TCRB repertoires appeared more similar than among healthy donors. Type 1 diabetes patients had TCRB CDR3s that were shorter (moderately but significantly so) in all four CD4+ subsets.

The CDR3 spans 15 residues. V lost 1 base to trimming and J lost 5 bases, with 13 bases between them. Germline V gene lookup returns CDR1 SGHTA and CDR2 FQGNSA. Concerning this clone itself: Its antigen is not identified.

The sequenced template was cDNA made from the entire isolated RNA. Profiling relied on immunoSEQ multiplex PCR, and the TCRdb table lists in-frame clones only, not all of them. The sample holds about 48,000 clones, under 55% seen once. Averaging roughly 120 mL, one heparinised blood draw came from each individual donor. Isolation of CD4+ naive, central memory, regulatory and stem cell-like memory cells was achieved by sorting via CD45RO/CCR7/CD25/CD127/CD95/CD27. Every sorted population was more than 98% pure. The TCR sequence derives from a man aged 30 to 45 with type 1 diabetes. The sequenced material came from Tregs from blood. The chain is built from TRBV7-2 and TRBJ2-3; D is possibly TRBD2 (5 bases). For the CDR3, the DNA is TGTGCCAGCAGCTTAGTAGGGAGCGGAGGAGATACGCAGTATTTT. This encodes CASSLVGSGGDTQYF. Full variable domain (outside the CDR3, taken from reference TRBV7-2 and TRBJ2-3): GAGVSQSPSNKVTEKGKDVELRCDPISGHTALYWYRQSLGQGLEFLIYFQGNSAPDKSGLPSDRFSAERTGGSVSTLTIQRTQQEDSAVYLCASSLVGSGGDTQYFGPGTRLTVL.